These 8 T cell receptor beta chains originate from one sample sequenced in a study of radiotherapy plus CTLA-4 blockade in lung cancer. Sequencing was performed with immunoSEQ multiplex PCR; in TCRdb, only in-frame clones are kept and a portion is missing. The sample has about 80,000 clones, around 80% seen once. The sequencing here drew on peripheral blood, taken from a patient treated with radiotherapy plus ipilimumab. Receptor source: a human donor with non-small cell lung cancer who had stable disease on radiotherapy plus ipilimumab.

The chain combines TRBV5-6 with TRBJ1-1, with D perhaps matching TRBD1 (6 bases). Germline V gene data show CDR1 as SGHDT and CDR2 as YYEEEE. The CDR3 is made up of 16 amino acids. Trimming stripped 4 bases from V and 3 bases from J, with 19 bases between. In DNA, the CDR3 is TGTGCCAGCAGCAGAGGCCGGGGGCGAAGGGACACTGAAGCTTTCTTT. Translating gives CASSRGRGRRDTEAFF.

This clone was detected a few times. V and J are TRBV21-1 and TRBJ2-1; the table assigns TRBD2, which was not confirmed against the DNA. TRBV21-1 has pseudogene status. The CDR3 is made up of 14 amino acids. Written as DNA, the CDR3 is TGTGCCAGCGGCGACGGAGCCCACTACAATGAGCAGTTCTTC. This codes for CASGDGAHYNEQFF.

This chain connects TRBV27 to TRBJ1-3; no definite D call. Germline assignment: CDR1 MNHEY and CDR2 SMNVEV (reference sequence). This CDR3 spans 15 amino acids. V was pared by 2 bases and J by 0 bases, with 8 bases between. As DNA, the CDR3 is TGTGCCAGCAGTTTAAGAAGTCGCTCTGGAAACACCATATATTTT. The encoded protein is CASSLRSRSGNTIYF.

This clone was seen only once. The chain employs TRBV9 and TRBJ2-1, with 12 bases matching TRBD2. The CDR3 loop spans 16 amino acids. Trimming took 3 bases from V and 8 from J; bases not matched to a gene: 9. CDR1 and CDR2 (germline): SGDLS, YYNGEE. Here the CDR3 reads CASSGGLAGFGDEQFF. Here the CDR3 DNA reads TGTGCCAGCAGCGGCGGACTAGCGGGGTTTGGGGATGAGCAGTTCTTC.

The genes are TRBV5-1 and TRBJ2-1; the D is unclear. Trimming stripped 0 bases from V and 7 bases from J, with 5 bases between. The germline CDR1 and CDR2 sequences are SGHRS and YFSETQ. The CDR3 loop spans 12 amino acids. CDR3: CASSLAVNEQFF. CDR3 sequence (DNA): TGCGCCAGCAGCTTGGCGGTTAATGAGCAGTTCTTC. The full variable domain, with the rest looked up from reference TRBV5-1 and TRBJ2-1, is KAGVTQTPRYLIKTRGQQVTLSCSPISGHRSVSWYQQTPGQGLQFLFEYFSETQRNKGNFPGRFSGRQFSNSRSEMNVSTLELGDSALYLCASSLAVNEQFFGPGTRLTVL.

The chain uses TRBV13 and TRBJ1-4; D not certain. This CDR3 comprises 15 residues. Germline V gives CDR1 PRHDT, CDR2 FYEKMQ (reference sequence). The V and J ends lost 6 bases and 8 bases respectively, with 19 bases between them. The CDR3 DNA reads TGTGCCAGCAGACTGATGGACCGAGGGAACGAAAAACTGTTTTTT. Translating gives CASRLMDRGNEKLFF.

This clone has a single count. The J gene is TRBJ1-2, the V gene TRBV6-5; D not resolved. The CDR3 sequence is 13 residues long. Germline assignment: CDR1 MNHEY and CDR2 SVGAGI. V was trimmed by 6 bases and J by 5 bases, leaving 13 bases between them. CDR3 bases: TGTGCCAGCAGCTCGGACGGTGGTTATGGCTACACCTTC. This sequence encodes CASSSDGGYGYTF.

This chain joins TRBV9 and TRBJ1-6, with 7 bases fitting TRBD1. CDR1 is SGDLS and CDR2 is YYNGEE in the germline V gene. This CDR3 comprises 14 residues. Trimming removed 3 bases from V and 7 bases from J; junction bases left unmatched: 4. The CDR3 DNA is TGTGCCAGCAGCGCAACAGGGGACAATTCACCCCTCCACTTT. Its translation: CASSATGDNSPLHF. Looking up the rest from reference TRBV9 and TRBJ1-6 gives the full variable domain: DSGVTQTPKHLITATGQRVTLRCSPRSGDLSVYWYQQSLDQGLQFLIQYYNGEERAKGNILERFSAQQFPDLHSELNLSSLELGDSALYFCASSATGDNSPLHFGNGTRLTVT.